The rows below give T cell receptor beta chains drawn from one sample of a study of cytotoxic CD8 clonotypes in ibrutinib-treated CLL. The table came from immunoSEQ multiplex PCR; TCRdb's copy has only in-frame clones and leaves some out. In the table there are approximately 320,000 clones, roughly two thirds of which are singletons. Sequencing was performed on PBMCs, taken after 36 months of ibrutinib treatment. These receptors were collected from a human donor with chronic lymphocytic leukemia. Each CDR3 is given with its conserved first and last residue. Fields, in order: CDR3 DNA, CDR3 protein, clone size, J gene, V gene, D gene. D genes are given only for firm matches. Some rows mark clone size as missing; the rest say once, few, many or name a class of expanded clone.

CDR3nt: TGTGCCAGCAGCCAAGAAGGGATGCAGGGGCCGTATGGCTACACCTTC
CDR3aa: CASSQEGMQGPYGYTF
abundance: once
j_gene: TRBJ1-2
v_gene: TRBV14
d_gene: .

CDR3nt: TGTGCCACTCAGCGGGGATTACCAAACAATGAGCAGTTCTTC
CDR3aa: CATQRGLPNNEQFF
abundance: .
j_gene: TRBJ2-1
v_gene: TRBV15
d_gene: TRBD2

CDR3nt: TGCGCCAGCAGCTTTGAACTCCGTGGCACAGATACGCAGTATTTT
CDR3aa: CASSFELRGTDTQYF
abundance: .
j_gene: TRBJ2-3
v_gene: TRBV5-1
d_gene: .

CDR3nt: TGTGCCAGCAGCTTAGACTACCGGGAGCGCAACGAGCAGTACTTC
CDR3aa: CASSLDYRERNEQYF
abundance: .
j_gene: TRBJ2-7
v_gene: TRBV7-2
d_gene: .

CDR3nt: TGCGCCAGCAGCCAAACCCTAAGAGAGACCCAGTACTTC
CDR3aa: CASSQTLRETQYF
abundance: .
j_gene: TRBJ2-5
v_gene: TRBV5-1
d_gene: .

CDR3nt: TGTGCCAGCAGCCAGCCCCTCGACAGGGGGCAGGGCATGGGGGAGCAGTACTTC
CDR3aa: CASSQPLDRGQGMGEQYF
abundance: .
j_gene: TRBJ2-7
v_gene: TRBV14
d_gene: TRBD1

CDR3nt: TGTGCCAGTAGTATCATTTTGGGGGCAGGGGCGGAGACCCAGTACTTC
CDR3aa: CASSIILGAGAETQYF
abundance: .
j_gene: TRBJ2-5
v_gene: TRBV19
d_gene: .

CDR3nt: TGTGCCAGCACCGCGGGACAGGGGGCACCAGCCTACGAGCAGTACTTC
CDR3aa: CASTAGQGAPAYEQYF
abundance: few
j_gene: TRBJ2-7
v_gene: TRBV2
d_gene: TRBD1

CDR3nt: TGCGCCAGCAGCTTGGGAGCCCCGTTAGCTGAAGCTTTCTTT
CDR3aa: CASSLGAPLAEAFF
abundance: .
j_gene: TRBJ1-1
v_gene: TRBV5-1
d_gene: .

CDR3nt: TGTGCCAGCAGCTTAGCGCTAGCGGGGACCACAGATACGCAGTATTTT
CDR3aa: CASSLALAGTTDTQYF
abundance: .
j_gene: TRBJ2-3
v_gene: TRBV7-6
d_gene: TRBD2

CDR3nt: TGTGCCAGCAGCCCTACGGGGGGCCCCTCCTACGAGCAGTACTTC
CDR3aa: CASSPTGGPSYEQYF
abundance: .
j_gene: TRBJ2-7
v_gene: TRBV11-3
d_gene: .

CDR3nt: TGCGCCAGCACCGGACAGGGAGCGCAATACAATGAGCAGTTCTTC
CDR3aa: CASTGQGAQYNEQFF
abundance: .
j_gene: TRBJ2-1
v_gene: TRBV5-1
d_gene: TRBD1

CDR3nt: TGTGCCAGCAATCGGGGGAGCTCCTACGAGCAGTACTTC
CDR3aa: CASNRGSSYEQYF
abundance: .
j_gene: TRBJ2-7
v_gene: TRBV5-6
d_gene: .

CDR3nt: TGCGCCAGCAGCCCGGGGGGGCTAGCGGGAGACGAGCAGTACTTC
CDR3aa: CASSPGGLAGDEQYF
abundance: few
j_gene: TRBJ2-7
v_gene: TRBV5-1
d_gene: TRBD2

CDR3nt: TGTGCCAGCAGTCCGCCCCCGGGACTAGCGGGGAAATCCTACAATGAGCAGTTCTTC
CDR3aa: CASSPPPGLAGKSYNEQFF
abundance: .
j_gene: TRBJ2-1
v_gene: TRBV27
d_gene: TRBD2

CDR3nt: TGTGCCAGCAGTTTACTTCCCCCTCCCACGGGGGGCTACACCTTC
CDR3aa: CASSLLPPPTGGYTF
abundance: .
j_gene: TRBJ1-2
v_gene: TRBV27
d_gene: .

CDR3nt: TGTGCCAGCAGTTTTCAAGTGTCGGAGCACTACGAGCAGTACTTC
CDR3aa: CASSFQVSEHYEQYF
abundance: .
j_gene: TRBJ2-7
v_gene: TRBV27
d_gene: .

CDR3nt: TGCAGCGCTGACCCGGGACAGTCATACCCTAGGTTCTACAATGAGCAGTTCTTC
CDR3aa: CSADPGQSYPRFYNEQFF
abundance: .
j_gene: TRBJ2-1
v_gene: TRBV29-1
d_gene: TRBD1

CDR3nt: TGTGCCATCGCGCGGACAGGGGGTTCCTACGAGCAGTACTTC
CDR3aa: CAIARTGGSYEQYF
abundance: once
j_gene: TRBJ2-7
v_gene: TRBV10-3
d_gene: TRBD1

CDR3nt: TGTGCCACCAGCAGAGTTAACCAGCCCCAGCATTTT
CDR3aa: CATSRVNQPQHF
abundance: few
j_gene: TRBJ1-5
v_gene: TRBV15
d_gene: .

CDR3nt: TGTGCCAGCAGGAACAGGGTCCATAATTCACCCCTCCACTTT
CDR3aa: CASRNRVHNSPLHF
abundance: few
j_gene: TRBJ1-6
v_gene: TRBV27
d_gene: .

CDR3nt: TGCAGCGCTGATGGCCATTACCAAGAGACCCAGTACTTC
CDR3aa: CSADGHYQETQYF
abundance: .
j_gene: TRBJ2-5
v_gene: TRBV29-1
d_gene: .

CDR3nt: TGTGCCCCAAGGGGGGAGACGGGAGAAAATCAGCCCCAGCATTTT
CDR3aa: CAPRGETGENQPQHF
abundance: .
j_gene: TRBJ1-5
v_gene: TRBV2
d_gene: .

CDR3nt: TGTGCCAGTAGCAGGGCCCGGATCACTGAAGCTTTCTTT
CDR3aa: CASSRARITEAFF
abundance: .
j_gene: TRBJ1-1
v_gene: TRBV19
d_gene: .

CDR3nt: TGTGCCAGCAGCCCCGGGCCCCGCACTGAAGCTTTCTTT
CDR3aa: CASSPGPRTEAFF
abundance: .
j_gene: TRBJ1-1
v_gene: TRBV6-5
d_gene: .

CDR3nt: TGTGCCAGCAGCGTAGGTTCCTACAATGAGCAGTTCTTC
CDR3aa: CASSVGSYNEQFF
abundance: .
j_gene: TRBJ2-1
v_gene: TRBV9
d_gene: .

CDR3nt: TGCAGCGTTGAAGATTGGACTAGCGGGATCTACGAGCAGTACTTC
CDR3aa: CSVEDWTSGIYEQYF
abundance: .
j_gene: TRBJ2-7
v_gene: TRBV29-1
d_gene: TRBD2

CDR3nt: TGCGCCAGCAGCTGGGACAGGGGGACCTACGAGCAGTACTTC
CDR3aa: CASSWDRGTYEQYF
abundance: .
j_gene: TRBJ2-7
v_gene: TRBV4-1
d_gene: TRBD1

CDR3nt: TGTGCCAGCTCAACCTACAGGGGAAATGGCTACACCTTC
CDR3aa: CASSTYRGNGYTF
abundance: .
j_gene: TRBJ1-2
v_gene: TRBV18
d_gene: TRBD1

CDR3nt: TGTGCCATCAGTGATCCTCTTAAAGGGAAGGGGTACGAGCAGTACTTC
CDR3aa: CAISDPLKGKGYEQYF
abundance: .
j_gene: TRBJ2-7
v_gene: TRBV10-3
d_gene: .

CDR3nt: TGTGCCAGCAGCACAAGGACAGGGTACCGGGAGCTGTTTTTT
CDR3aa: CASSTRTGYRELFF
abundance: few
j_gene: TRBJ2-2
v_gene: TRBV7-8
d_gene: TRBD1

CDR3nt: TGCGCCAGCAGCCAATACGGGCGGGAGTACAATGAGCAGTTCTTC
CDR3aa: CASSQYGREYNEQFF
abundance: few
j_gene: TRBJ2-1
v_gene: TRBV4-1
d_gene: TRBD2

CDR3nt: TGCGCCAGCAGCCAATGCTGCGGGGATCGGTGGGGCAATCAGCCCCAGCATTTT
CDR3aa: CASSQCCGDRWGNQPQHF
abundance: once
j_gene: TRBJ1-5
v_gene: TRBV4-3
d_gene: .

CDR3nt: TGCGCCAGCAGCCAAATAGGGACAGGCAGGCAGTTCTTC
CDR3aa: CASSQIGTGRQFF
abundance: .
j_gene: TRBJ2-1
v_gene: TRBV4-3
d_gene: TRBD1

CDR3nt: TGCAGCGTTGTGACTTTGGATGAAAAACTGTTTTTT
CDR3aa: CSVVTLDEKLFF
abundance: .
j_gene: TRBJ1-4
v_gene: TRBV29-1
d_gene: .

CDR3nt: TGTGCCAGTAGCCGGTCGACAGGGGAGTGGTACAATGAGCAGTTCTTC
CDR3aa: CASSRSTGEWYNEQFF
abundance: .
j_gene: TRBJ2-1
v_gene: TRBV19
d_gene: TRBD1

CDR3nt: TGCGCCAGCAGCTTGGCCGCGACGGGAAGCACAGATACGCAGTATTTT
CDR3aa: CASSLAATGSTDTQYF
abundance: .
j_gene: TRBJ2-3
v_gene: TRBV5-1
d_gene: .

CDR3nt: TGTGCCAGCAGCTTGTCACAGGCTGGCCACGAGCAGTACTTC
CDR3aa: CASSLSQAGHEQYF
abundance: .
j_gene: TRBJ2-7
v_gene: TRBV5-6
d_gene: .